A single sample is the source of the 6 T cell receptor beta chains below, sequenced in a study of OX40 agonist ivuxolimab in advanced cancers. Repertoires were generated with immunoSEQ multiplex PCR, while TCRdb's copy carries only in-frame clones and drops some. In the table there are roughly 66,000 clones, roughly 80% of which are singletons. Source: CD4+ or CD8+ T cells sorted from blood, taken in a trial of the OX40 agonist ivuxolimab. These receptors all stem from an adult with an advanced solid tumor such as melanoma, head and neck, liver or kidney cancer.

V and J are TRBV11-3 and TRBJ2-3; tentative D call: TRBD2 (6 bases). Germline V gives CDR1 SGHNT, CDR2 YENEEA. The CDR3 totals 13 residues. Trimming removed 4 bases from V and 4 bases from J, with 9 bases in between. CDR3 nucleotides: TGTGCCAGCAGCTCGTGGGAGGCAGATACGCAGTATTTT. Its translation is CASSSWEADTQYF.

This clone was picked up a small number of times. The J gene is TRBJ1-2, the V gene TRBV5-6, with 7 bases lining up with TRBD1. The CDR3 has 14 residues. Germline values: CDR1 SGHDT, CDR2 YYEEEE. V was clipped by 0 bases and J by 9 bases; unmatched bases: 8. This CDR3 is CASSLVGTVFRYTF. In DNA, the CDR3 is TGTGCCAGCAGCTTGGTTGGGACAGTCTTTCGCTACACCTTC.

This chain links TRBV5-1 with TRBJ1-3; D gene unclear. Germline assignment: CDR1 SGHRS and CDR2 YFSETQ. The CDR3 sequence is 15 residues long. V shed 0 bases and J shed 0 bases, with 7 bases lying between them. This chain's CDR3 is CASSLDGSSGNTIYF. Written as DNA, the CDR3 is TGCGCCAGCAGCTTGGACGGTAGCTCTGGAAACACCATATATTTT.

In its sample, this clone is medium-sized. The chain's CDR3 is CASSLTPYSNQPQHF. Here the CDR3 DNA reads TGTGCCAGCAGCTTGACCCCGTATAGCAATCAGCCCCAGCATTTT. This rearrangement joins TRBV5-5 to TRBJ1-5, with D uncertain. This CDR3 spans 15 amino acids. Trimming removed 1 base at V and 0 bases at J, with 8 bases between. Germline CDR1 is SGHKS and CDR2 is YYEKEE (reference sequence).

The CDR3 DNA reads TGTGCCAGCAGCAACCCACTAGCGGGGATGGGGGATACGCAGTATTTT. It translates to CASSNPLAGMGDTQYF. The chain couples TRBV14 to TRBJ2-3; 10 nucleotides line up with TRBD2. Germline CDR1 reads SGHDN; CDR2 reads FVKESK. The CDR3 has 16 amino acids. With V trimmed by 5 bases and J by 6 bases, 11 bases remained unmatched.

V usage is TRBV6-1 and J usage is TRBJ2-1, with D maybe TRBD1 (6 bases). Germline assignment: CDR1 MNHNS and CDR2 SASEGT. Deletions cut 6 bases from V and 8 bases from J, with 11 bases between. CDR3 length: 12 residues. The CDR3 region has the DNA TGTGCCAGCAGGGGGGCACGGGATGAGCAGTTCTTC. Translating gives CASRGARDEQFF.